This T cell receptor beta chain was documented in a study of cytomegalovirus exposure and HLA in healthy donors. Study conclusions and caveats: Evidence from a later analysis indicated that most CMV-associated TCR beta chains looked HLA-restricted. What a later analysis reportedly showed was that an Asian-associated ancestry cluster had fewer N-insertions than the approximately 700-donor mean. Roughly uniform sequencing depth across donors was assumed, possibly incorrectly.

60 Vbeta and 13 Jbeta primers were used in PCR. Repertoires were generated with immunoSEQ multiplex PCR, while TCRdb's copy carries only in-frame clones and drops some. The sample has fewer than 350,000 clones, 85% to 90% seen once; the top ten hold about 2.3%. About this clone: Its antigen is currently unknown.

CDR3 length: 15 amino acids. The V gene lost 0 bases and the J gene lost 3 bases, with 9 bases spanning the gap. Germline CDR1 SGHVS, CDR2 FNYEAQ. Donors in the study were healthy people who gave bone marrow. The sequencing input was PBMCs. The chain joins TRBV7-6 to TRBJ1-5, with D maybe TRBD1 (6 bases). The sequence came from a woman aged 18-29 years in good health and CMV-seronegative. CDR3 loop: CASSLAPGVNQPQHF. The CDR3 coding sequence is TGTGCCAGCAGCTTAGCCCCAGGGGTCAATCAGCCCCAGCATTTT. The full variable domain, in which reference TRBV7-6 and TRBJ1-5 provide the parts outside the CDR3, is GAGVSQSPRYKVTKRGQDVALRCDPISGHVSLYWYRQALGQGPEFLTYFNYEAQQDKSGLPNDRFSAERPEGSISTLTIQRTEQRDSAMYRCASSLAPGVNQPQHFGDGTRLSIL.